This TCR beta chain was retrieved from a study of CD8 T cells in Susac syndrome. Reverse transcription of roughly 0.5 to 1 ug RNA was carried out with random hexamers. MiXCR, applied by TCRdb to the immunoSEQ multiplex PCR reads, yields one record per CDR3 protein. The sample yields about 210,000 distinct CDR3 sequences, about 93% seen once. Sequencing of TCR beta, carried out with a high-throughput approach, was applied to CD8+ and CD4+ T cells from the blood. Controls comprised healthy donors matched for age and sex. TEMRA cells were FACS-enriched, and CD8+ and CD4+ T cells were isolated negatively. The CDR3 consists of 15 residues. Germline V gene lookup returns CDR1 SGHRS and CDR2 YFSETQ. V dropped 4 bases and J dropped 1; count of bases not matched to a gene: 5.

Sequenced: CD4+ T cells from PBMCs. This receptor was obtained from a human donor in good health. This chain connects TRBV5-1 to TRBJ2-1; the match to TRBD1 covers 7 bases. The CDR3 DNA is TGCGCCAGCAGCCAAACCAGGGGGTCCTACAATGAGCAGTTCTTC. It encodes CASSQTRGSYNEQFF. Together with reference TRBV5-1 and TRBJ2-1, the CDR3 gives the full variable domain: KAGVTQTPRYLIKTRGQQVTLSCSPISGHRSVSWYQQTPGQGLQFLFEYFSETQRNKGNFPGRFSGRQFSNSRSEMNVSTLELGDSALYLCASSQTRGSYNEQFFGPGTRLTVL.